This TCR beta chain is drawn from a study of response to subunit inactivated influenza vaccine. Study-level results: That few new T cells are recruited by each seasonal influenza vaccination was the authors' suggestion.

Each CDR3 protein is one row after TCRdb ran MiXCR on the RT-PCR reads. The data contain about 800,000 distinct CDR3 sequences, about 20% of them singletons. With respect to this clonotype: What it binds is unknown.

CDR1 is SEHNR, CDR2 FQNEAQ, per germline (reference sequence). V dropped 3 bases and J dropped 5 bases, with 14 bases sitting between them. CDR3 length: 15 amino acids. This specimen consisted of PBMCs from blood, obtained less than 6 days after vaccination. The TCR was taken from a man aged 50-60 years who received an inactivated influenza vaccine. V is TRBV7-9 and J is TRBJ1-3, with D hard to call. CDR3 region: CASSFELGLRNTIYF. As DNA, the CDR3 is TGTGCCAGCAGCTTTGAGTTAGGGCTGAGAAACACCATATATTTT.